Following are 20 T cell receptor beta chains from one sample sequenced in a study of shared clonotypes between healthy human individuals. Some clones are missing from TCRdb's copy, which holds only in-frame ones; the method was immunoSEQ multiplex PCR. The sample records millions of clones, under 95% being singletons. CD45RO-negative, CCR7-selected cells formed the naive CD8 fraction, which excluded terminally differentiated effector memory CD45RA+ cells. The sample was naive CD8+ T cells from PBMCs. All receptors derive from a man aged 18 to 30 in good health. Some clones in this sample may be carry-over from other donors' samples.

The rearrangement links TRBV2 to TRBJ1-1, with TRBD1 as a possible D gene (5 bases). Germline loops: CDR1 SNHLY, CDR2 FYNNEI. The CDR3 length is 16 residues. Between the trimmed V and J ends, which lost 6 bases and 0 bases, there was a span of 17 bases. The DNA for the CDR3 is TGTGCCAGCAGCCTGAAAAGGGTCAGGGTGAACACTGAAGCTTTCTTT. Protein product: CASSLKRVRVNTEAFF. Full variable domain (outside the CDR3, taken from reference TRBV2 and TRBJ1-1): EPEVTQTPSHQVTQMGQEVILRCVPISNHLYFYWYRQILGQKVEFLVSFYNNEISEKSEIFDDQFSVERPDGSNFTLKIRSTKLEDSAMYFCASSLKRVRVNTEAFFGQGTRLTVV.

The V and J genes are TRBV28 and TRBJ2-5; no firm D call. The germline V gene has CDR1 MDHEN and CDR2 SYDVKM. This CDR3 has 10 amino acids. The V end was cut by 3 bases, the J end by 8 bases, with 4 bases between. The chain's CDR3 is CASSLTTQYF. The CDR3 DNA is TGTGCCAGCAGTTTGACAACCCAGTACTTC.

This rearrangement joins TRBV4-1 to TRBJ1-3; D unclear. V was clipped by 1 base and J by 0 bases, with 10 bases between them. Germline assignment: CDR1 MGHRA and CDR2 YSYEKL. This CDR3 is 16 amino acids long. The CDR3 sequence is CASSQGVLNSGNTIYF. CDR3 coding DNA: TGCGCCAGCAGCCAAGGGGTTCTGAACTCTGGAAACACCATATATTTT.

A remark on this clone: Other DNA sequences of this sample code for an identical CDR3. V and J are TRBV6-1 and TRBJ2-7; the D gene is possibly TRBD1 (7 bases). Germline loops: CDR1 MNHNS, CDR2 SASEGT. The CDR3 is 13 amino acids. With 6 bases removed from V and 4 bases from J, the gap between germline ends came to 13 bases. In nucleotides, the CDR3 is TGTGCCAGCAGGGAGGGGGCAACATACGAGCAGTACTTC. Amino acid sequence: CASREGATYEQYF.

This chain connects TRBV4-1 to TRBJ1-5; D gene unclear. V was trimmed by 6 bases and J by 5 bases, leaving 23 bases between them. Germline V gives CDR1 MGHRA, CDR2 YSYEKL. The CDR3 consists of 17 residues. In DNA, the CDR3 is TGCGCCAGCAGTCCGACCCCCCGGGAGTACCGGGATCAGCCCCAGCATTTT. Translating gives CASSPTPREYRDQPQHF.

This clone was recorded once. The chain's CDR3 is CASSMLRREIPFQETQYF. In DNA, the CDR3 is TGTGCCAGTAGTATGTTACGGCGGGAGATACCCTTCCAAGAGACCCAGTACTTC. The V gene is TRBV19, the J gene TRBJ2-5; 7 nucleotides agree with TRBD2. The CDR3 is 18 amino acids. With V trimmed by 3 bases and J by 1 base, 14 bases remained unmatched. Germline CDR1 reads LNHDA; CDR2 reads SQIVND (reference sequence).

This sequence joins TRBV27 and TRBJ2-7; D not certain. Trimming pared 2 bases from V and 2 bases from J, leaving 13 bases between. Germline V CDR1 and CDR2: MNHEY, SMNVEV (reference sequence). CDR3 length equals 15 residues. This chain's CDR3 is CASSLRAPAAYEQYF. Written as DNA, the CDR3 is TGTGCCAGCAGTTTACGGGCGCCCGCAGCCTACGAGCAGTACTTC.

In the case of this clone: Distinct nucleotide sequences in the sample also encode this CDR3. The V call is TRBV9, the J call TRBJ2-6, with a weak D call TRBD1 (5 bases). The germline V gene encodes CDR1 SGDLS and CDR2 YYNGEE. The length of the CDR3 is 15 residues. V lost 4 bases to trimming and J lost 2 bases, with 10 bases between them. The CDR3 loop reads CASSLGAPGANVLTF. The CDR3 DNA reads TGTGCCAGCAGCCTTGGGGCGCCTGGGGCCAACGTCCTGACTTTC.

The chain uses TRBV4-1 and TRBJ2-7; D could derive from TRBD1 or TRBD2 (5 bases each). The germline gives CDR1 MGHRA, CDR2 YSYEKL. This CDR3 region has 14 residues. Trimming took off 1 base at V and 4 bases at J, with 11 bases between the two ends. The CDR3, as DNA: TGCGCCAGCAGCCAAGTCGTCAGGGAGTACGAGCAGTACTTC. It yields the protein CASSQVVREYEQYF.

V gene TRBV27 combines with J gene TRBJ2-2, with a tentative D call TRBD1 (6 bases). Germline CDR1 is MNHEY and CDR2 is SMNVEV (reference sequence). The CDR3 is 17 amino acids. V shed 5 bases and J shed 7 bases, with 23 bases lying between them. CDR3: CASSGRYQGSSGGELFF. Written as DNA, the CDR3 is TGTGCCAGCAGTGGACGATATCAGGGGTCAAGTGGCGGGGAGCTGTTTTTT.

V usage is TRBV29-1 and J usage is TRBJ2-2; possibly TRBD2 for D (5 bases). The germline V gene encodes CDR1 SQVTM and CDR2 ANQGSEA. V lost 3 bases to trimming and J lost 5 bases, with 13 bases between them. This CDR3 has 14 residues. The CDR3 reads CSVEIRRGTGELFF. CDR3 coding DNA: TGCAGCGTTGAGATCCGTCGGGGAACCGGGGAGCTGTTTTTT.

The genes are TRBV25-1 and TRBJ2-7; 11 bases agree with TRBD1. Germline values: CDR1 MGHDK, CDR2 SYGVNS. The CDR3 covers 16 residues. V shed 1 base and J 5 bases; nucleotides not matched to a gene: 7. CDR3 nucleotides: TGTGCCAGCAGTGAATTTGGGACAGGGGGTAAGGACGAGCAGTACTTC. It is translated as CASSEFGTGGKDEQYF.

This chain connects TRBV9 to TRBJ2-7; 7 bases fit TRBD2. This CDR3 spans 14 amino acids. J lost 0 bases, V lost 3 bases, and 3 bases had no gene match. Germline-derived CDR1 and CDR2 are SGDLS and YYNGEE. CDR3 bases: TGTGCCAGCAGCGGGAGCGGGACCTCCTACGAGCAGTACTTC. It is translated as CASSGSGTSYEQYF.

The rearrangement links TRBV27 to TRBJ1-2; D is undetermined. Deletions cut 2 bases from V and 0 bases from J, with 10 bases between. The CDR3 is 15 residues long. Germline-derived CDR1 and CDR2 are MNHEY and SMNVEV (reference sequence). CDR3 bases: TGTGCCAGCAGTTTACTGGCGGGAGCTAACTATGGCTACACCTTC. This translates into CASSLLAGANYGYTF.

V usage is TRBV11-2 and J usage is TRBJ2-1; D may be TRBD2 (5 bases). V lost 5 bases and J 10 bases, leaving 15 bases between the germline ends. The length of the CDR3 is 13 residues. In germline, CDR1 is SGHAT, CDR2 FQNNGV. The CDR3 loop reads CASSPRGVPEQFF. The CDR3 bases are TGTGCCAGCAGCCCCCGGGGAGTCCCCGAGCAGTTCTTC.

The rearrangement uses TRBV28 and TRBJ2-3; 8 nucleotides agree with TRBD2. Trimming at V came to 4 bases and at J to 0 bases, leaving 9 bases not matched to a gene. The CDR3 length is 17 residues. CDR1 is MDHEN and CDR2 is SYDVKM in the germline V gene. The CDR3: CASSSTGSGGSTDTQYF. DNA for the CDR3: TGTGCCAGCAGTTCCACAGGGTCGGGGGGGAGCACAGATACGCAGTATTTT.

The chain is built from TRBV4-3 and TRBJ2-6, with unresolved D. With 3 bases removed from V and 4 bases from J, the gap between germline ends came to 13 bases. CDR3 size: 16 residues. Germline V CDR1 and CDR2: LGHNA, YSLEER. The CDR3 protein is CASSHLSRAGANVLTF. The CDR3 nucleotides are TGCGCCAGCAGCCATCTCAGCCGAGCGGGGGCCAACGTCCTGACTTTC.

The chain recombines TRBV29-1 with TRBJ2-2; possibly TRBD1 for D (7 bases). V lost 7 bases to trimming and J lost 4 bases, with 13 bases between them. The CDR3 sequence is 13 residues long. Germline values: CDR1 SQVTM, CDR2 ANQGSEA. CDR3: CSGRQGGTGELFF. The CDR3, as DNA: TGCAGCGGCCGACAGGGAGGCACCGGGGAGCTGTTTTTT.

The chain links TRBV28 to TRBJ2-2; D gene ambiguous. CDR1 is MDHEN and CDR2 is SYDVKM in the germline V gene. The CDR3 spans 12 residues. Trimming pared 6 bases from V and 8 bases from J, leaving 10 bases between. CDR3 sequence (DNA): TGTGCCAGCAGCTCCCTCCGGGGGGAGCTGTTTTTT. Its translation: CASSSLRGELFF.

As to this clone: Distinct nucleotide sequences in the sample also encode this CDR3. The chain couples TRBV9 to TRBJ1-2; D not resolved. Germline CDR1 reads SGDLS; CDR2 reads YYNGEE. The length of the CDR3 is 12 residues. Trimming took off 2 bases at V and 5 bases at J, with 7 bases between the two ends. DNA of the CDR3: TGTGCCAGCAGCGTTCAAGGGTATGGCTACACCTTC. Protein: CASSVQGYGYTF.